This record covers a single T cell receptor beta chain. This entry comes from a study of PD-L1 blockade in urothelial cancer. Study in general: It was at 3 weeks (second dose) and 6 weeks after treatment start that blood was analyzed. Researchers found blood samples held a median of 141,255 T cells.

The germline CDR1 and CDR2 sequences are SGHAT and FQNNGV. The CDR3 length is 16 residues. Trimming shortened V by 4 bases and J by 5 bases, and 20 bases separated the two germline ends. Time point described: pretreatment peripheral blood. Assay used: immunoSEQ multiplex PCR; TCRdb lists only in-frame clones, some missing. Here the sample spans roughly 51,000 clones, about 86% being singletons. The V gene is TRBV11-2, the J gene TRBJ2-5, with D tentatively TRBD1 (6 bases). The material was PBMCs, obtained around atezolizumab (anti-PD-L1) treatment. The clonotype originates from a man aged 60 to 75 with urothelial cancer. The CDR3 here is CASSSEIPGAGETQYF. In nucleotides, the CDR3 is TGTGCCAGCAGCTCCGAAATCCCAGGGGCTGGGGAGACCCAGTACTTC.